These T cell receptor beta chains were read from a single sample in a study of STAT5B mutations in CD4+ large granular lymphocyte leukemia. Assay: immunoSEQ multiplex PCR; the TCRdb copy retains only in-frame clones and omits some. This sample has approximately 31,000 clones, with 70% to 85% found just once. The specimen sequenced was CD4+ T cells from blood buffy coats. These receptors came from a human donor in good health. CDR3s include the opening cysteine and the closing phenylalanine or tryptophan. Fields, in order: CDR3 DNA, CDR3 protein, J gene, clone size, V gene, D gene. The D gene is left open where the match is weak. A clone size is listed for some rows: how often the clone was seen (once, few, many), or a class if it is expanded.

TGTGCCACCAGAGAAGGACAGGTAAACACTGAAGCTTTCTTT	CATREGQVNTEAFF	TRBJ1-1	-	TRBV19	TRBD1
TGTGCCAGCAGGACAGGGGGGACGACCTACGAGCAGTACTTC	CASRTGGTTYEQYF	TRBJ2-7	-	TRBV6-1	TRBD1
TGTGCCAGCAGCCAATCCATGGGGGCAGGGTACTCCTACGAGCAGTACTTC	CASSQSMGAGYSYEQYF	TRBJ2-7	-	TRBV14	-
TGTGCCAGCAGTCGGGACAGGGATAGATACGAGCAGTACTTC	CASSRDRDRYEQYF	TRBJ2-7	-	TRBV7-9	TRBD1
TGTGCCAGCAGCCTCACGGGACAGTTTGACTACGAGCAGTACTTC	CASSLTGQFDYEQYF	TRBJ2-7	few	TRBV7-9	TRBD1
TGTGCCAGCAGCTCATGGACTAGTCTTCCCGACTCAGAGTACTTC	CASSSWTSLPDSEYF	TRBJ2-7	few	TRBV7-9	TRBD2
TGCAGCGCTTACCGGGACAGGGCTCTAAATGAGCAGTTCTTC	CSAYRDRALNEQFF	TRBJ2-1	once	TRBV29-1	TRBD1
TGTGCCAGCAGCCCCTGGGCAGGGGGAGAGACCCAGTACTTC	CASSPWAGGETQYF	TRBJ2-5	-	TRBV6-5	TRBD1
TGTGCCAGTTGGGGACCTGGAAACACCATATATTTT	CASWGPGNTIYF	TRBJ1-3	-	TRBV19	-
TGTGCCAGCAGCCGGGGCTGGGGCGGGAATACGCAGTATTTT	CASSRGWGGNTQYF	TRBJ2-3	once	TRBV7-2	-
TGTGCCAGCAGGGGGACAGGGGATCAGCCCCAGCATTTT	CASRGTGDQPQHF	TRBJ1-5	-	TRBV2	TRBD1
TGTGCCAGCAGCTTATTACGCGCGGGCCACGAGCAGTACTTC	CASSLLRAGHEQYF	TRBJ2-7	-	TRBV13	-
TGTGCCACCAGCAGAGTCCCGACGCCCTATCAGCCCCAGCATTTT	CATSRVPTPYQPQHF	TRBJ1-5	-	TRBV15	-
TGTGCCACCAGCAGAGTGGATCAGCCCCAGCATTTT	CATSRVDQPQHF	TRBJ1-5	-	TRBV15	-
TGCGCCAGCAGCTTGGTTTCTGGGAAACCTTACCAAGAGACCCAGTACTTC	CASSLVSGKPYQETQYF	TRBJ2-5	once	TRBV5-1	-
TGTGCCAGCAGCTTGTACGGGACGGGCACTAATGAAAAACTGTTTTTT	CASSLYGTGTNEKLFF	TRBJ1-4	-	TRBV7-6	-
TGCAGCGCTCCCTGGACAGGGAGAAGTGAGCAGTTCTTC	CSAPWTGRSEQFF	TRBJ2-1	-	TRBV29-1	TRBD1
TGTGCCAGCAGCTTAGCGCCCCCGGGCACTGAAGCTTTCTTT	CASSLAPPGTEAFF	TRBJ1-1	-	TRBV7-9	-
TGTGCCAGCACCGAGCTCGGGGATTATGGCTACACCTTC	CASTELGDYGYTF	TRBJ1-2	few	TRBV5-6	-
TGTGCCAGCAGCTTGGCCGCCCCCAGGGCTTTCTATGGCTACACCTTC	CASSLAAPRAFYGYTF	TRBJ1-2	-	TRBV5-6	-
TGCAGCGTTGTCGGCCCTGGGATATCCTACAATGAGCAGTTCTTC	CSVVGPGISYNEQFF	TRBJ2-1	-	TRBV29-1	-
TGCGCCAGCAGCTTTGGACAGCCCCAAAACACTGAAGCTTTCTTT	CASSFGQPQNTEAFF	TRBJ1-1	few	TRBV5-1	-
TGTGCCAGCAGTGAAACGGGCTCACCCCTCCACTTT	CASSETGSPLHF	TRBJ1-6	-	TRBV2	-
TGTGCCAGCAGTTTACGGGTTACCGGGGAGCTGTTTTTT	CASSLRVTGELFF	TRBJ2-2	-	TRBV28	-
TGTGCCAGCAGCTTAGATGGTTCAGCCTACTACGAGCAGTACTTC	CASSLDGSAYYEQYF	TRBJ2-7	-	TRBV7-2	-
TGTGCCAGCAGGGAGCCTAGCGGATACCAAGAGACCCAGTACTTC	CASREPSGYQETQYF	TRBJ2-5	-	TRBV2	TRBD2
TGTGCCAGCTCACCTGAACCTAACTATGGCTACACCTTC	CASSPEPNYGYTF	TRBJ1-2	few	TRBV18	-
TGTGCCAGCACCCTTCTGATCAGTGGGACAGGGGTTCAAGAGACCCAGTACTTC	CASTLLISGTGVQETQYF	TRBJ2-5	-	TRBV27	TRBD1
TGCGCCAGCAGCTTTGGACAGGGTGAATACGAGCAGTACTTC	CASSFGQGEYEQYF	TRBJ2-7	-	TRBV5-1	TRBD1
TGTGCCAGCAGCTTGGGAGTTCGGACTGAAGCTTTCTTT	CASSLGVRTEAFF	TRBJ1-1	few	TRBV7-9	-